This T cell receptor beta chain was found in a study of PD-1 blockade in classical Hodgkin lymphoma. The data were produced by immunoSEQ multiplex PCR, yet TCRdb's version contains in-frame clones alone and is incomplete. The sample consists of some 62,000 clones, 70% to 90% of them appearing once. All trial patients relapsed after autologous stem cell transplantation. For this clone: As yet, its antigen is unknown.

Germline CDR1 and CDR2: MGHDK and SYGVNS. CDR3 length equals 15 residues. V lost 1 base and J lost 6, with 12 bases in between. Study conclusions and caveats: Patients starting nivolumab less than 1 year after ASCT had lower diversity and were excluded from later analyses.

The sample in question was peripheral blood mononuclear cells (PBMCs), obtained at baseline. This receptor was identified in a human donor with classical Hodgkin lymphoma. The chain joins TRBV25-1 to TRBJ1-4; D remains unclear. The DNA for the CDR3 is TGTGCCAGCAGTGAATCGGCAGGATTCGATGAAAAACTGTTTTTT. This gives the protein CASSESAGFDEKLFF.